This T cell receptor beta chain was retrieved from a study of blood T cell repertoires in COVID-19. Study-level information: The United States, Italy and Spain were the sources of the acute and convalescent COVID-19 samples. The cDNA or gDNA used as material had been derived from T cells, B-cell-depleted T cells, or PBMCs.

The CDR3 totals 11 residues. With V trimmed by 10 bases and J by 8 bases, 4 bases remained unmatched. The germline gives CDR1 SNHLY, CDR2 FYNNEI. Original handling: Reference gene primer amplification in the assay estimated nucleated cell counts. TCRdb keeps only in-frame clones here, not all; method: immunoSEQ multiplex PCR. V and J calls and clone size are given by that table; D and trimming were obtained from the DNA. Counted here are 100,000 or so clones, around 92% occurring once; the ten biggest clones make up 4.2%. Sample: peripheral blood. The TCR sequence derives from a man aged 18 to 29 with acute or convalescent COVID-19. The gene calls are TRBV2 and TRBJ1-4; 7 bases agree with TRBD1. The CDR3, as DNA: TGTGCCACCCGGACAGGCGAAAAACTGTTTTTT. Encoded protein: CATRTGEKLFF.